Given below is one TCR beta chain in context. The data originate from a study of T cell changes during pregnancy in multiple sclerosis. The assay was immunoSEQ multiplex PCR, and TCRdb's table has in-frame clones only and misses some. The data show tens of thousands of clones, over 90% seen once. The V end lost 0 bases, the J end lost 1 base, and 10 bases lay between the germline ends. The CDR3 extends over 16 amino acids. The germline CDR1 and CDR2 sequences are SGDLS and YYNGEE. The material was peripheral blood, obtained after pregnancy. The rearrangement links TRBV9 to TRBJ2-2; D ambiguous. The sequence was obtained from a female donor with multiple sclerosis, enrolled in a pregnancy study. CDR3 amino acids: CASSVEESGNTGELFF. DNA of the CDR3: TGTGCCAGCAGCGTAGAAGAGTCGGGGAACACCGGGGAGCTGTTTTTT.